The rows below give T cell receptor beta chains drawn from one sample of a study of blood T cell repertoires in COVID-19. The protocol was immunoSEQ multiplex PCR, while the TCRdb copy is restricted to in-frame clones and leaves out a portion. The repertoire has about 400,000 clones, more than 70% of them found once; the top ten carry approximately 1.9%. Source material: PBMCs or T cells enriched from blood (not recorded which). The source of these receptors is a man aged 35 to 55 in a cohort exposed to, infected with or recovered from COVID-19 (not recorded which). Each CDR3 is given with its conserved first and last residue. Fields, in order: J gene, V gene, D gene, clone size, CDR3 DNA, CDR3 protein. D genes are given only for firm matches. Size values are once, few and many counts, or a class for expanded clones, and some rows have none.

j_gene: TRBJ1-1
v_gene: TRBV7-2
d_gene: .
abundance: .
CDR3nt: TGTGCCAGCAGCTCGGACAGGAACACTGAAGCTTTCTTT
CDR3aa: CASSSDRNTEAFF

j_gene: TRBJ2-1
v_gene: TRBV3-1/TRBV3-2
d_gene: TRBD2
abundance: .
CDR3nt: TGTGCCAGCAGCCGACTAGCGGGAGGAACTGGAGGGTACAATGAGCAGTTCTTC
CDR3aa: CASSRLAGGTGGYNEQFF

j_gene: TRBJ2-7
v_gene: TRBV19
d_gene: TRBD2
abundance: .
CDR3nt: TGTGCCAGTAGTATGACTAGCGGGCGAACATCCTACGAGCAGTACTTC
CDR3aa: CASSMTSGRTSYEQYF

j_gene: TRBJ2-2
v_gene: TRBV5-1
d_gene: TRBD1
abundance: .
CDR3nt: TGCGCCAGCAGCCCATGGACAGGGAGCACCGGGGAGCTGTTTTTT
CDR3aa: CASSPWTGSTGELFF

j_gene: TRBJ2-7
v_gene: TRBV6-5
d_gene: TRBD2
abundance: .
CDR3nt: TGTGCCAGCAGGGGGACTAGCAGAGCCTACGAGCAGTACTTC
CDR3aa: CASRGTSRAYEQYF

j_gene: TRBJ2-2
v_gene: TRBV2
d_gene: .
abundance: once
CDR3nt: TGTGCCAGCAGTGTTAGGGTGGGGCTAACCGGGGAGCTGTTTTTT
CDR3aa: CASSVRVGLTGELFF

j_gene: TRBJ1-4
v_gene: TRBV3-1/TRBV3-2
d_gene: .
abundance: .
CDR3nt: TGTGCCAGCAGCCAAGTACGGGGTGATCGGGAAAAACTGTTTTTT
CDR3aa: CASSQVRGDREKLFF

j_gene: TRBJ2-1
v_gene: TRBV7-3
d_gene: TRBD2
abundance: .
CDR3nt: TGTGCCAGCAGCCCAGTGGGACTAGCGGGAGTCGGCTCCTACAATGAGCAGTTCTTC
CDR3aa: CASSPVGLAGVGSYNEQFF

j_gene: TRBJ2-1
v_gene: TRBV18
d_gene: TRBD2
abundance: .
CDR3nt: TGTGCCAGCTCACCTCCCCAGCGGGATTTCAATGAGCAGTTCTTC
CDR3aa: CASSPPQRDFNEQFF

j_gene: TRBJ2-7
v_gene: TRBV10-1
d_gene: TRBD1
abundance: .
CDR3nt: TGCGCCAGCAGTGGGACAGGGGTCTACGAGCAGTACTTC
CDR3aa: CASSGTGVYEQYF

j_gene: TRBJ1-1
v_gene: TRBV18
d_gene: .
abundance: .
CDR3nt: TGTGCCAGCTCTCAGGAGGGGATCGAGAACACTGAAGCTTTCTTT
CDR3aa: CASSQEGIENTEAFF

j_gene: TRBJ2-2
v_gene: TRBV5-1
d_gene: TRBD1
abundance: .
CDR3nt: TGCGCCAGCAGCTTGTTTTCAGGACAGGGGGCTAACACCGGGGAGCTGTTTTTT
CDR3aa: CASSLFSGQGANTGELFF

j_gene: TRBJ1-1
v_gene: TRBV19
d_gene: TRBD1
abundance: few
CDR3nt: TGTGCCGTGACAGGGCTGAACACTGAAGCTTTCTTT
CDR3aa: CAVTGLNTEAFF

j_gene: TRBJ1-2
v_gene: TRBV14
d_gene: .
abundance: few
CDR3nt: TGTGCCAGCAGCCAAGGGGGGACAAGAAACTATGGCTACACCTTC
CDR3aa: CASSQGGTRNYGYTF

j_gene: TRBJ1-2
v_gene: TRBV2
d_gene: .
abundance: .
CDR3nt: TGTGCCAGCACGGACAACCTCAAATCCTATGGCTACACCTTC
CDR3aa: CASTDNLKSYGYTF

j_gene: TRBJ1-1
v_gene: TRBV24-1
d_gene: .
abundance: once
CDR3nt: TGTGCCACCAGTGCAGCCAGGGGGAACACTGAAGCTTTCTTT
CDR3aa: CATSAARGNTEAFF

j_gene: TRBJ2-1
v_gene: TRBV6-5
d_gene: .
abundance: .
CDR3nt: TGTGCCAGCAGTTACTTAGGAGGGGGCCCCTACAATGAGCAGTTCTTC
CDR3aa: CASSYLGGGPYNEQFF

j_gene: TRBJ2-1
v_gene: TRBV11-2
d_gene: .
abundance: .
CDR3nt: TGTGCCAGCAGCTTAGCGCTAGCTGGTCGGAATGAGCAGTTCTTC
CDR3aa: CASSLALAGRNEQFF

j_gene: TRBJ2-7
v_gene: TRBV7-9
d_gene: TRBD2
abundance: .
CDR3nt: TGTGCCAGCAGCTTACCGGGAGGGCCAAACGAGCAGTACTTC
CDR3aa: CASSLPGGPNEQYF

j_gene: TRBJ1-4
v_gene: TRBV5-1
d_gene: .
abundance: .
CDR3nt: TGCGCCAGCAGCGCAACAGGGCCAGGAGAAAAACTGTTTTTT
CDR3aa: CASSATGPGEKLFF

j_gene: TRBJ2-1
v_gene: TRBV28
d_gene: TRBD2
abundance: .
CDR3nt: TGTGCCAGCAGTTTAGTGGGAGGGCCCGGGGTGGAGCAGTTCTTC
CDR3aa: CASSLVGGPGVEQFF

j_gene: TRBJ1-2
v_gene: TRBV5-1
d_gene: .
abundance: .
CDR3nt: TGCGCCAGCAGCTCCGGAGGGGCCACCTATGGCTACACCTTC
CDR3aa: CASSSGGATYGYTF

j_gene: TRBJ2-7
v_gene: TRBV5-6
d_gene: .
abundance: .
CDR3nt: TGTGCCAGCAGCTTGACGAGAGCCGGGGGTTGGGAGCAGTACTTC
CDR3aa: CASSLTRAGGWEQYF

j_gene: TRBJ2-5
v_gene: TRBV2
d_gene: TRBD1
abundance: once
CDR3nt: TGTGCCAGCAGCCGGGACAGGAACCAAGAGACCCAGTACTTC
CDR3aa: CASSRDRNQETQYF

j_gene: TRBJ1-2
v_gene: TRBV27
d_gene: .
abundance: .
CDR3nt: TGTGCCAGCAGTTTATCCCACAGGGCGGATGGCTACACCTTC
CDR3aa: CASSLSHRADGYTF

j_gene: TRBJ1-5
v_gene: TRBV11-2
d_gene: TRBD1
abundance: .
CDR3nt: TGTGCCAGCAGCGCGAATCTACAGGGGGGCAATCAGCCCCAGCATTTT
CDR3aa: CASSANLQGGNQPQHF

j_gene: TRBJ2-1
v_gene: TRBV10-1
d_gene: TRBD2
abundance: .
CDR3nt: TGCGCCAGCAGTGCCCCGGGACTAGGATTCAATGAGCAGTTCTTC
CDR3aa: CASSAPGLGFNEQFF

j_gene: TRBJ1-1
v_gene: TRBV4-1
d_gene: .
abundance: .
CDR3nt: TGCGCCAGCAGCCAAGATCTTTTGAGGGTCACTGAAGCTTTCTTT
CDR3aa: CASSQDLLRVTEAFF

j_gene: TRBJ2-7
v_gene: TRBV11-2
d_gene: TRBD2
abundance: .
CDR3nt: TGTGCCAGCAGCTTTCCCGGGGACTACTCCTACGAGCAGTACTTC
CDR3aa: CASSFPGDYSYEQYF

j_gene: TRBJ2-7
v_gene: TRBV27
d_gene: TRBD1
abundance: once
CDR3nt: TGTGCCAGCAGTTTGGACAGGGCCGCCTACGAGCAGTACTTC
CDR3aa: CASSLDRAAYEQYF

j_gene: TRBJ2-7
v_gene: TRBV27
d_gene: TRBD1
abundance: .
CDR3nt: TGTGCCAGCAGTTCCGACAGGGCCTACGAGCAGTACTTC
CDR3aa: CASSSDRAYEQYF

j_gene: TRBJ2-1
v_gene: TRBV4-1
d_gene: TRBD2
abundance: .
CDR3nt: TGCGCCAGCAGCCAAGTCCTACGACTAGCGGGAGTCGGCAATGAGCAGTTCTTC
CDR3aa: CASSQVLRLAGVGNEQFF

j_gene: TRBJ2-7
v_gene: TRBV7-6
d_gene: TRBD2
abundance: .
CDR3nt: TGTGCCAGCAGCTCAATTAGCGGGAGGGCTGGATCCTACGAGCAGTACTTC
CDR3aa: CASSSISGRAGSYEQYF

j_gene: TRBJ2-2
v_gene: TRBV6-2/TRBV6-3
d_gene: .
abundance: .
CDR3nt: TGTGCCAGCAGTTACCCCCAGGGTGAGCTGTTTTTT
CDR3aa: CASSYPQGELFF

j_gene: TRBJ2-1
v_gene: TRBV28
d_gene: TRBD2
abundance: .
CDR3nt: TGTGCCAGCAGCCCCGAGGGACTAGCGCCTTACAATGAGCAGTTCTTC
CDR3aa: CASSPEGLAPYNEQFF

j_gene: TRBJ2-3
v_gene: TRBV10-3
d_gene: TRBD2
abundance: .
CDR3nt: TGTGCCATCAGTGAGTCGATAGGGACTAGCGGCACAGATACGCAGTATTTT
CDR3aa: CAISESIGTSGTDTQYF

j_gene: TRBJ1-2
v_gene: TRBV6-5
d_gene: .
abundance: .
CDR3nt: TGTGCCAGCAGTTACTCCGGTTCAGGGAACTATGGCTACACCTTC
CDR3aa: CASSYSGSGNYGYTF

j_gene: TRBJ1-4
v_gene: TRBV7-9
d_gene: TRBD1
abundance: .
CDR3nt: TGTGCCAGCAGCCCTCAGGGGGCGGGTGAAAAACTGTTTTTT
CDR3aa: CASSPQGAGEKLFF

j_gene: TRBJ2-2
v_gene: TRBV7-9
d_gene: TRBD2
abundance: .
CDR3nt: TGTGCCAGCAGCGGGGGACTAGCGGGAGGCACCGGGGAGCTGTTTTTT
CDR3aa: CASSGGLAGGTGELFF

j_gene: TRBJ2-1
v_gene: TRBV3-1/TRBV3-2
d_gene: TRBD2
abundance: .
CDR3nt: TGTGCCAGCAGCCCTTCCACGGGGAGGGGCCGTCACTACAATGAGCAGTTCTTC
CDR3aa: CASSPSTGRGRHYNEQFF

j_gene: TRBJ2-2
v_gene: TRBV2
d_gene: .
abundance: .
CDR3nt: TGTGCCAGCAAAGGGGAAGTCACCGGGGAGCTGTTTTTT
CDR3aa: CASKGEVTGELFF